Listed here are 23 T cell receptor beta chains from one sample, sequenced in a study of kidney transplant recipient with SARS-CoV-2 infection. TCRdb passed the reads through MiXCR, listing each CDR3 protein once. The sample has roughly 250,000 distinct CDR3 sequences, around 30% seen once. The sequenced sample was a blood sample, obtained at baseline and on roughly day 110 from a kidney transplant recipient. Receptor source: a male patient in his thirties who had COVID-19 and was a kidney transplant recipient. Some of the T cells may derive from the graft donor.

A word on this clonotype: The DNA is left out, because the CDR3 cannot be placed on it with certainty; the CDR3 is given as TCRdb lists it. This chain joins TRBV7-5 and TRBJ1-2. TRBV7-5 is flagged as a pseudogene. 19 amino acids form the CDR3, both terminal residues included. CDR3 loop: CISVPEVLIEVGKTHGYTF.

This clonotype was recorded at least ten times. The genes are TRBV5-1 and TRBJ1-2, with no clear D. Germline V gene sequence: CDR1 SGHRS, CDR2 YFSETQ. Trimming pared 6 bases from V and 4 bases from J, leaving 22 bases between. CDR3 length: 16 amino acids. For the CDR3, the DNA is TGCGCCAGCAAGTCAGTATCGGTTCGAAAGACCTATGGCTACACCTTC. Translation gives CASKSVSVRKTYGYTF.

For this clonotype: A read error is possible here, since a much larger clone lies one base away. J is TRBJ2-2 and V is TRBV5-1; TRBD2 matches at 9 bases. The CDR3 length is 14 residues. Germline CDR1 and CDR2: SGHRS and YFSETQ. CDR3 bases: TGCGCCGGCAGCGCGACTAGCGGCACCGGGGAGCTGTTTTTT. Encoded protein: CAGSATSGTGELFF.

A word on this clonotype: This may be a read error, as it is one base from a much larger clone. The chain combines TRBV10-2 with TRBJ2-2; tentative D call: TRBD1 (5 bases). CDR3 length: 15 amino acids. CDR1 and CDR2 from the germline V gene are WSHSY and SAAADI. The chain's CDR3 is CASLTDEANAGELFF. CDR3 DNA: TGCGCCAGCTTGACAGATGAAGCGAACGCCGGGGAGCTGTTTTTT.

This clonotype has at least ten counts. The V call is TRBV27, the J call TRBJ2-2; D might be TRBD1 or TRBD2, each matching 6 bases. Germline V gene lookup returns CDR1 MNHEY and CDR2 SMNVEV (reference sequence). V dropped 7 bases and J dropped 8 bases, with 20 bases sitting between them. This CDR3 is 15 amino acids long. CDR3 amino acids: CASKRGDRFMGELFF. The DNA for the CDR3 is TGTGCCAGCAAAAGGGGGGACCGCTTCATGGGGGAGCTGTTTTTT.

This clonotype came up many times. The chain employs TRBV28 and TRBJ2-7; D is undetermined. Trimming stripped 7 bases from V and 7 bases from J, with 11 bases between. The V gene's germline CDR1 is MDHEN and CDR2 SYDVKM. The CDR3 consists of 11 residues. CDR3 loop: CASNNFGEQYF. The CDR3 DNA reads TGTGCCAGCAATAATTTCGGGGAGCAGTACTTC.

Note on this clonotype: Given a much more abundant clone one base away, this may be a read error. The chain carries TRBV11-2 and TRBJ2-2; tentatively, D is TRBD2 (5 bases). The CDR3 extends over 14 amino acids. Per germline, CDR1 SGHAT and CDR2 FQNNGV. The CDR3 protein is CASSLARSTGELSF. CDR3 nucleotide sequence: TGTGCCAGCAGCTTAGCGAGGAGCACCGGGGAGCTGTCTTTT.

The CDR3 DNA sequence: TGTGCCAGTAGTACCGCAGTGACAAATCGAAAGGCCTATGGCTACACCTTC. Amino acid sequence: CASSTAVTNRKAYGYTF. This sequence joins TRBV19 and TRBJ1-2; D gene uncertain. The V and J ends lost 4 bases and 4 bases respectively, with 22 bases between them. CDR1 and CDR2 from the germline V gene are LNHDA and SQIVND (reference sequence). The CDR3 sequence is 17 residues long.

This clonotype has a count of ten or more. The CDR3 bases are TGTGCCAGCAGCCAAGATAGCAACAGTTACAATGAGCAGTTCTTC. Translated, it gives CASSQDSNSYNEQFF. V is TRBV3-1 and J is TRBJ2-1; no definite D call. Trimming cost V 0 bases and J 4 bases, with 10 bases left between them. Looked up from germline, CDR1 is LGHDT and CDR2 is YNNKEL (reference sequence). The CDR3 runs to 15 residues.

This clonotype was counted many times. The chain has TRBV7-6 and TRBJ1-3; D remains unclear. Germline lookup yields CDR1 SGHVS and CDR2 FNYEAQ. Trimming took off 1 base at V and 0 bases at J, with 7 bases between the two ends. This CDR3 has 15 residues. The CDR3 reads CASSLGSSSGNTIYF. The CDR3 DNA reads TGTGCCAGCAGCTTAGGGTCCTCCTCTGGAAACACCATATATTTT.

This chain uses TRBV20-1 with TRBJ2-1, with 14 bases that match TRBD2. This CDR3 has 16 amino acids. V shed 6 bases, J shed 8 bases, and the junction held 12 bases outside the gene matches. Germline CDR1 reads DFQATT; CDR2 reads SNEGSKA (reference sequence). In DNA, the CDR3 is TGCAGTGCGTTCCCGGGACTAGCGGGGGTATTGGATGAGCAGTTCTTC. The encoded protein is CSAFPGLAGVLDEQFF.

The rearrangement links TRBV5-8 to TRBJ2-5; 7 nucleotides align to TRBD2. The CDR3 is 13 amino acids. CDR1 is SGHTS and CDR2 is YDEGEE in the germline V gene. V shed 5 bases, J shed 3 bases, and the junction held 4 bases outside the gene matches. The CDR3 loop is CASRQAGEETQYF. The DNA of the CDR3 is TGTGCCAGCAGACAGGCGGGAGAAGAGACCCAGTACTTC.

Notes on this clonotype: A read error may be the cause here, since a much bigger clone is one base away. The V call is TRBV19, the J call TRBJ2-7, with 10 nucleotides matching TRBD1. The ends lost 3 bases at V and 5 bases at J; junction bases unmatched: 10. The CDR3 runs 16 residues. Germline V gene lookup returns CDR1 LNHDA and CDR2 SQIVND (reference sequence). The CDR3 sequence is CASSIGPGTGDHEQYF. The CDR3 DNA is TGTGCCAGTAGTATTGGCCCCGGGACAGGGGACCACGAGCAGTACTTC. Full variable domain (missing parts from reference TRBV19 and TRBJ2-7): DGGITQSPKYLFRKEGQNVTLSCEQNLNHDAMYWYRQDPGQGLRLIYYSQIVNDFQKGDIAEGYSVSREKKESFPLTVTSAQKNPTAFYLCASSIGPGTGDHEQYFGPGTRLTVT.

This clonotype was detected a few times. The gene calls are TRBV4-1 and TRBJ2-1, with D unclear. Deletions cut 2 bases from V and 2 bases from J, with 10 bases between. The length of the CDR3 is 15 residues. Germline-derived CDR1 and CDR2 are MGHRA and YSYEKL. The CDR3 loop reads CASSQYGGTYNEQFF. CDR3 in DNA: TGCGCCAGCAGCCAATATGGCGGAACCTACAATGAGCAGTTCTTC.

The genes are TRBV9 and TRBJ2-2; D gene unclear. The V end was cut by 0 bases, the J end by 4 bases, with 16 bases between. Per the germline V gene, CDR1 is SGDLS and CDR2 is YYNGEE. The length of the CDR3 is 17 residues. The CDR3 here is CASSVASAGWSTGELFF. Here the CDR3 DNA reads TGTGCCAGCAGCGTAGCTTCGGCAGGCTGGAGCACCGGGGAGCTGTTTTTT.

A word on this clonotype: A read error is possible here, since a much larger clone lies one base away. This chain joins TRBV2 and TRBJ2-7; D is unclear. Germline V gene sequence: CDR1 SNHLY, CDR2 FYNNEI. V lost 3 bases to trimming and J lost 2 bases, with 11 bases between them. The CDR3 sequence is 14 residues long. The CDR3 loop reads CASSERFTTYEQYF. The CDR3 DNA reads TGTGCCAGCAGTGAGAGGTTTACCACCTACGAGCAGTACTTC.

As regards this clonotype: Germline and junction disagree at one end, which may indicate a read error. This chain uses TRBV20-1 with TRBJ2-2, with 7 bases identical to TRBD2. CDR3 length: 16 amino acids. Germline CDR1 reads DFQATT; CDR2 reads SNEGSKA (reference sequence). Here the CDR3 DNA reads TGCAGTGCAAGAAGGGTTGGGGGGGGGAACGCCGGGGAGCTGTTTTTT. This codes for CSARRVGGGNAGELFF.

This clonotype was found many times. This chain's CDR3 is CASSQTAPPGELFF. Written as DNA, the CDR3 is TGTGCCAGCAGCCAGACAGCCCCACCCGGGGAGCTGTTTTTT. The chain employs TRBV3-1 and TRBJ2-2, with a weak D call TRBD1 (5 bases). Germline CDR1 reads LGHDT; CDR2 reads YNNKEL (reference sequence). CDR3 length equals 14 residues. Trimming cost V 3 bases and J 6 bases, with 11 bases left between them.

This clonotype was observed at least ten times. The CDR3 sequence is CASSRGSGIQYF. DNA for the CDR3: TGTGCCAGCAGTAGGGGCTCTGGCATTCAGTACTTC. This chain connects TRBV6-8 to TRBJ2-4, with a weak D call TRBD1 (5 bases). Trimming removed 5 bases from V and 9 bases from J, with 11 bases in between. CDR3 length: 12 amino acids. Per the germline V gene, CDR1 is MNHGY and CDR2 is SAAAGT.

In the case of this clonotype: It may be a read error: a sequence one base away is much more abundant. CDR3 loop: CASREQSVRKTYSYTF. The CDR3 bases are TGCGCCAGCAGAGAACAATCGGTTCGAAAGACCTATAGCTACACCTTC. The rearrangement uses TRBV5-1 and TRBJ1-2; D not certain. Germline V lookup: CDR1 SGHRS, CDR2 YFSETQ. The CDR3 has 16 amino acids.

A remark on this clonotype: A much larger clone is a single base away; this may be a read error. The genes are TRBV7-3 and TRBJ2-6, with 9 bases identical to TRBD2. Germline V gives CDR1 SGHTA, CDR2 FQGTGA. The CDR3 consists of 18 residues. The CDR3 here is CASGLSGGPYSGANVLTF. Written as DNA, the CDR3 is TGTGCCAGCGGCTTAAGCGGGGGGCCATACTCTGGGGCCAACGTCCTGACTTTC.

This clonotype was found many times. The rearrangement uses TRBV28 and TRBJ1-1; D uncertain. CDR3 length: 11 amino acids. The V gene's germline CDR1 is MDHEN and CDR2 SYDVKM. The ends were cut back, 3 bases at V and 10 bases at J, with 9 bases in the middle. CDR3 residues: CASSFDRGAFF. The CDR3 DNA reads TGTGCCAGCAGTTTCGACCGGGGAGCTTTCTTT.

This clonotype was observed a handful of times. The genes are TRBV5-1 and TRBJ2-5; D not resolved. CDR1 and CDR2 (germline): SGHRS, YFSETQ. The V end was cut by 1 base, the J end by 3 bases, with 10 bases between. This CDR3 spans 14 amino acids. The CDR3 is CASSLFMEKETQYF. In nucleotides, the CDR3 is TGCGCCAGCAGCTTGTTTATGGAAAAAGAGACCCAGTACTTC. The full variable domain, rest sourced from reference TRBV5-1 and TRBJ2-5, is KAGVTQTPRYLIKTRGQQVTLSCSPISGHRSVSWYQQTPGQGLQFLFEYFSETQRNKGNFPGRFSGRQFSNSRSEMNVSTLELGDSALYLCASSLFMEKETQYFGPGTRLLVL.